The entry that follows covers one TCR beta chain sequence. Antigen unknown. The protocol was immunoSEQ multiplex PCR, while the TCRdb copy is restricted to in-frame clones and leaves out a portion. This table holds approximately 110,000 clones, around 92% found once. J was trimmed by 7 bases and V by 4 bases; bases with no gene match: 7. Germline-derived CDR1 and CDR2 are LNHDA and SQIVND (reference sequence). This CDR3 has 14 residues. The sample is drawn from a study of siplizumab effects on memory and regulatory T cells. General study results and limits: Proof of suppressive function in proliferating Tregs from siplizumab cultures was not established. A minor share of alloreactive clones matched unstimulated subsets. A significant reduction in alloreactive sequences traceable to unstimulated CD4+ memory cells was produced by siplizumab. Naive T cells, seemingly more diverse than memory cells, seemed major alloresponse contributors.

This TCR was sampled from a human donor in good health. What was sequenced was Tregs sorted from blood. This chain connects TRBV19 to TRBJ1-2, with 9 bases identical to TRBD1. The CDR3 sequence: CASSKGQGRGGYTF. DNA for the CDR3: TGTGCCAGTAGTAAAGGACAGGGGAGAGGTGGCTACACCTTC.